The clone carrying this T cell receptor beta chain turned up a few times. The V end was cut by 7 bases, the J end by 5 bases, with 14 bases between. CDR3 length equals 13 residues. CDR1 MNHNS and CDR2 SASEGT come from the germline V gene. The sample comes from a study of cytomegalovirus exposure and HLA in healthy donors. Primers: 60 Vbeta forward and 13 Jbeta reverse. Produced via immunoSEQ multiplex PCR; TCRdb's table is partial and in-frame only. Found here are roughly 150,000 clones, 65% to 85% of them singletons; the top ten hold more than 6.5%. The receptor was derived from a young man in good health and CMV-seronegative. The chain combines TRBV6-1 with TRBJ1-1; D unclear. Sequenced material: PBMCs. This chain's CDR3 is CASISEAGTEAFF. The CDR3 region has the DNA TGTGCCAGCATATCCGAAGCGGGGACTGAAGCTTTCTTT.